Listed below are T cell receptor beta chains from one sample, sequenced in a study of Ad26.COV2.S vaccination and SARS-CoV-2 variants. This table comes from immunoSEQ multiplex PCR, and its TCRdb copy is limited to in-frame clones, with some not included. This table has around 340,000 clones, 70% to 90% appearing once. Material: peripheral blood, obtained in a trial of Ad26.COV2.S vaccine versus placebo. These receptors all come from a person aged 18-60 years who received the Ad26.COV2.S COVID-19 vaccine or a placebo. CDR3s include the opening cysteine and the closing phenylalanine or tryptophan. The D gene is left open where the match is weak. For some rows the clone size is stated as once, few or many, or as a class when expanded; others skip it.

V gene	D gene	clone size	J gene	CDR3 protein	CDR3 DNA
TRBV11-2	TRBD2	NA	TRBJ2-7	CASRGVYEQYF	TGTGCCAGCCGGGGGGTCTACGAGCAGTACTTC
TRBV4-2	NA	NA	TRBJ1-1	CASSPRTMNTEAFF	TGTGCCAGCAGCCCCCGGACGATGAACACTGAAGCTTTCTTT
TRBV19	NA	NA	TRBJ2-7	CASSIAGNTGTRPRFYEQYF	TGTGCCAGTAGTATAGCTGGAAATACCGGGACGCGGCCCAGGTTCTACGAGCAGTACTTC
TRBV7-2	TRBD1	NA	TRBJ1-2	CASSLVGTGFNYGYTF	TGTGCCAGCAGCTTAGTTGGGACAGGGTTTAACTATGGCTACACCTTC
TRBV29-1	NA	NA	TRBJ2-5	CSVPGASSVPETQYF	TGCAGCGTGCCCGGTGCAAGTTCGGTTCCCGAGACCCAGTACTTC
TRBV11-3	NA	NA	TRBJ2-3	CASSLGGTDTQYF	TGTGCCAGCAGCTTAGGTGGCACAGATACGCAGTATTTT
TRBV5-1	NA	NA	TRBJ1-4	CASSWAPIRQSMGEKLFF	TGCGCCAGCAGCTGGGCCCCAATTCGACAGAGCATGGGTGAAAAACTGTTTTTT
TRBV10-1	NA	NA	TRBJ1-1	CASSDGGADTEAFF	TGCGCCAGCAGTGATGGGGGCGCGGACACTGAAGCTTTCTTT
TRBV12-3/TRBV12-4	NA	once	TRBJ1-1	CASTYRDGEAFF	TGTGCCAGCACCTACCGGGACGGAGAAGCTTTCTTT
TRBV29-1	NA	NA	TRBJ1-1	CSVEEWTELEAFF	TGCAGCGTTGAAGAGTGGACAGAACTCGAAGCTTTCTTT
TRBV5-4	TRBD1	NA	TRBJ1-3	CASSPGTGAGSGNTIYF	TGTGCCAGCAGTCCCGGGACAGGGGCCGGCTCTGGAAACACCATATATTTT
TRBV28	NA	NA	TRBJ1-6	CASSGGGLGSPLHF	TGTGCCAGTTCTGGTGGGGGGTTGGGATCACCCCTCCACTTT
TRBV6-4	NA	NA	TRBJ2-1	CASSDSGDEQFF	TGTGCCAGCAGTGATTCGGGGGATGAGCAGTTCTTC
TRBV7-3	NA	NA	TRBJ2-1	CASSFGSAVYNEQFF	TGTGCCAGCAGCTTCGGGAGCGCCGTCTACAATGAGCAGTTCTTC
TRBV4-3	NA	few	TRBJ2-7	CASSQGPSGAYEQYF	TGCGCCAGCAGCCAGGGCCCATCCGGCGCCTACGAGCAGTACTTC
TRBV27	TRBD2	few	TRBJ2-1	CASSYRTSARGEQFF	TGTGCCAGCAGCTACCGGACTAGCGCCCGGGGTGAGCAGTTCTTC
TRBV10-3	NA	few	TRBJ1-4	CAIKGETEKLFF	TGTGCCATCAAGGGGGAAACCGAAAAACTGTTTTTT
TRBV18	TRBD1	NA	TRBJ1-1	CASSRDSKTEAFF	TGTGCCAGCTCACGGGACAGCAAAACTGAAGCTTTCTTT
TRBV2	NA	NA	TRBJ1-6	CASSEKTKQLGVLGSPLHF	TGTGCCAGCAGTGAAAAGACGAAGCAGTTAGGGGTATTAGGTTCACCCCTCCACTTT
TRBV7-6	TRBD1	NA	TRBJ2-7	CASSLEDRGYEQYF	TGTGCCAGCAGCTTAGAGGACAGGGGTTACGAGCAGTACTTC
TRBV7-9	NA	NA	TRBJ1-3	CASSPHPTIYF	TGTGCCAGCAGCCCCCACCCTACCATATATTTT
TRBV6-2/TRBV6-3	TRBD2	NA	TRBJ2-5	CASSVTSGSLETQYF	TGTGCCAGCAGTGTGACTAGCGGGAGCCTCGAGACCCAGTACTTC
TRBV10-3	NA	few	TRBJ1-2	CAISDPGRPYGYTF	TGTGCCATCAGTGACCCGGGACGCCCTTATGGCTACACCTTC
TRBV3-1/TRBV3-2	NA	once	TRBJ2-3	CASRRTDTQYF	TGTGCCAGCAGGAGAACAGATACGCAGTATTTT
TRBV6-6	NA	NA	TRBJ1-2	CASSYYGDGYTF	TGTGCCAGCAGTTACTACGGGGATGGCTACACCTTC
TRBV6-5	NA	NA	TRBJ2-5	CASSYSQPETQYF	TGTGCCAGCAGTTACTCACAGCCGGAGACCCAGTACTTC
TRBV7-9	TRBD1	NA	TRBJ2-3	CASSSGTGSTDTQYF	TGTGCCAGCAGCTCCGGGACAGGTAGCACAGATACGCAGTATTTT
TRBV12-3/TRBV12-4	NA	NA	TRBJ2-1	CASSLRGSLEQFF	TGTGCCAGCAGTCTCCGCGGCAGCCTGGAGCAGTTCTTC
TRBV9	NA	NA	TRBJ2-1	CASSVAEHADYNEQFF	TGTGCCAGCAGCGTAGCCGAGCATGCAGACTACAATGAGCAGTTCTTC
TRBV7-9	NA	once	TRBJ2-7	CASSLATHEQYF	TGTGCCAGCAGCTTGGCTACCCACGAGCAGTACTTC
TRBV18	NA	once	TRBJ1-1	CASSPAGGGLMNTEAFF	TGTGCCAGCTCACCGGCGGGGGGAGGCTTAATGAACACTGAAGCTTTCTTT
TRBV7-9	NA	NA	TRBJ1-1	CASSFGLFNTEAFF	TGTGCCAGCAGCTTTGGGCTCTTCAACACTGAAGCTTTCTTT
TRBV7-8	NA	NA	TRBJ2-1	CASRQTADPSSYNEQFF	TGTGCCAGCAGGCAAACTGCTGACCCTAGCTCCTACAATGAGCAGTTCTTC
TRBV27	TRBD1	NA	TRBJ2-7	CASSLGTAYEQYF	TGTGCCAGCAGTTTAGGGACAGCCTACGAGCAGTACTTC
TRBV6-2/TRBV6-3	NA	NA	TRBJ2-1	CASSYFGQPYNEQFF	TGTGCCAGCAGTTACTTCGGACAGCCCTACAATGAGCAGTTCTTC
TRBV28	NA	NA	TRBJ1-5	CASRPGGWGNYNQPQHF	TGTGCCAGCAGACCCGGAGGGTGGGGGAACTACAATCAGCCCCAGCATTTT
TRBV9	NA	NA	TRBJ2-5	CACSTTGWPQETQYF	TGTGCCTGCTCCACCACGGGATGGCCCCAAGAGACCCAGTACTTC
TRBV7-9	TRBD1	NA	TRBJ1-4	CASSSTGGREKLFF	TGTGCCAGCAGCTCGACAGGGGGGCGTGAAAAACTGTTTTTT
TRBV28	NA	NA	TRBJ1-1	CASRGGAEAFF	TGTGCCAGCCGAGGGGGGGCGGAAGCTTTCTTT
TRBV5-4	NA	few	TRBJ1-2	CASSLEGPGGGYTF	TGTGCCAGCAGCTTGGAAGGGCCCGGCGGTGGCTACACCTTC
TRBV27	TRBD1	NA	TRBJ2-1	CASSSAGTGYNEQFF	TGTGCCAGCAGTTCCGCCGGGACAGGATACAATGAGCAGTTCTTC
TRBV7-9	NA	NA	TRBJ2-3	CASSLSQGRDTQYF	TGTGCCAGCAGCTTAAGTCAGGGACGGGATACGCAGTATTTT
TRBV19	NA	NA	TRBJ1-1	CASTLGYTEAFF	TGTGCCAGTACATTAGGCTACACTGAAGCTTTCTTT
TRBV7-2	NA	NA	TRBJ1-1	CASSSRGLNTEAFF	TGTGCCAGCAGCTCCCGGGGGCTAAACACTGAAGCTTTCTTT
TRBV7-9	NA	NA	TRBJ1-1	CASSLVSGVNTEAFF	TGCGCCAGCAGCTTAGTTTCGGGGGTAAACACTGAAGCTTTCTTT